This T cell receptor beta chain was identified in a study of blood T cell repertoires in COVID-19. Study-wide background: Samples of COVID-19 (acute and convalescent) were obtained from the United States, Italy and Spain.

The method was immunoSEQ multiplex PCR; TCRdb's version includes in-frame clones alone and lacks a portion of them. The profile shows around 29,000 clones, roughly 86% of them singletons. V dropped 3 bases and J dropped 0; count of bases not matched to a gene: 7. There are 18 residues in the CDR3. Looked up from germline, CDR1 is KGHSH and CDR2 is LQKENI. The clonotype was recovered from a human donor with active COVID-19. The donor label of this sample is uncertain. The source material was peripheral blood. V and J are TRBV18 and TRBJ2-3, with TRBD2 matching over 12 bases. The CDR3 nucleotides are TGTGCCAGCTCACCGCTAGCGGGGGGGCCGACGAGCACAGATACGCAGTATTTT. The encoded protein is CASSPLAGGPTSTDTQYF.